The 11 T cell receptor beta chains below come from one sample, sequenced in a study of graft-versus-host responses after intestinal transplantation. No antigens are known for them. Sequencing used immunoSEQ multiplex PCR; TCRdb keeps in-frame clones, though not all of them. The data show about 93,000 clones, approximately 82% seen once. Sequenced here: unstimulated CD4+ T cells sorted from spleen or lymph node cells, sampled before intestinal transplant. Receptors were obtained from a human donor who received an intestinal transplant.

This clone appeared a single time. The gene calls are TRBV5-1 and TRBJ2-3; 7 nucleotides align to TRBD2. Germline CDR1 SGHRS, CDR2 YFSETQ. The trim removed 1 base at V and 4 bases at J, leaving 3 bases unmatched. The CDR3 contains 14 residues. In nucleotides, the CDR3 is TGCGCCAGCAGCTTGTCTCGGGAGGCAGATACGCAGTATTTT. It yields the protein CASSLSREADTQYF.

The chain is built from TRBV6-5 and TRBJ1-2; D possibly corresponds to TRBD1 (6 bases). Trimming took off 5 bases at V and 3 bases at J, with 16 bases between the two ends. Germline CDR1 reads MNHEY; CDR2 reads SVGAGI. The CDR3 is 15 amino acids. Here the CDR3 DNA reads TGTGCCAGCAGTCCCGTCATGCCAGGGGACTATGGCTACACCTTC. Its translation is CASSPVMPGDYGYTF.

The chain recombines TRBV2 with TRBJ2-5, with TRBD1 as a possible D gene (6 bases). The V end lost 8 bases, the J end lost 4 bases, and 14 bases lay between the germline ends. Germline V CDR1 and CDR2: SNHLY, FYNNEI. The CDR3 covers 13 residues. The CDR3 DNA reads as TGTGCCAGCTGCACCCGAGGGGGAGAGACCCAGTACTTC. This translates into CASCTRGGETQYF.

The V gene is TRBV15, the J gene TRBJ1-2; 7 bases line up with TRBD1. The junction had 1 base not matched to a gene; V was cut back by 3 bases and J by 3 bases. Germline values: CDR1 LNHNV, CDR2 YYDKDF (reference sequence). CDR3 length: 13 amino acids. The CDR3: CATSRDRYYGYTF. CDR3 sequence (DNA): TGTGCCACCAGCAGGGACAGGTACTATGGCTACACCTTC.

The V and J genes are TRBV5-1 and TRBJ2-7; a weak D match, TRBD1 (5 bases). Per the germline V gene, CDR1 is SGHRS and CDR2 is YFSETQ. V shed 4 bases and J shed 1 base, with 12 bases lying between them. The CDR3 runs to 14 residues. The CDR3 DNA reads TGCGCCAGCAGCCTGCGACAGAGATCCTACGAGCAGTACTTC. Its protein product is CASSLRQRSYEQYF.

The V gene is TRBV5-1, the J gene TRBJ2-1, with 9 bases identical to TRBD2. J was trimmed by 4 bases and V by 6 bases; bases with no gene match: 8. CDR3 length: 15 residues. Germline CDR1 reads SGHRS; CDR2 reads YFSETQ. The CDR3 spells CASTFTSGGYNEQFF. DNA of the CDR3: TGCGCCAGCACCTTTACAAGCGGGGGGTACAATGAGCAGTTCTTC.

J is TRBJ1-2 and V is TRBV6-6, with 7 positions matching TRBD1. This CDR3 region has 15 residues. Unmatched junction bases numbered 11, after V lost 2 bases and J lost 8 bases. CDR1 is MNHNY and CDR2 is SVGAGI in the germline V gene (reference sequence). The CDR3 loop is CASSYRDRAGGGYTF. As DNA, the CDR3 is TGTGCCAGCAGTTACCGCGACAGGGCTGGGGGGGGCTACACCTTC.

DNA of the CDR3: TGTGCCAGCAGTACTAACACAGGGGGTGGGGAGACCCAGTACTTC. Protein product: CASSTNTGGGETQYF. V usage is TRBV7-2 and J usage is TRBJ2-5; 8 bases are a match to TRBD1. V gave up 6 bases and J gave up 5 bases; unmatched junction bases: 11. The CDR3 contains 15 residues. Germline CDR1 reads SGHTA; CDR2 reads FQGNSA.

CDR3 sequence: CASSRGQGANTDTQYF. The CDR3 DNA is TGTGCCAGCAGCAGGGGTCAGGGGGCTAACACAGATACGCAGTATTTT. The chain combines TRBV11-3 with TRBJ2-3, with TRBD1 matching over 8 bases. Germline V gene data show CDR1 as SGHNT and CDR2 as YENEEA. The CDR3 spans 16 residues. V dropped 5 bases and J dropped 2; count of bases not matched to a gene: 9.

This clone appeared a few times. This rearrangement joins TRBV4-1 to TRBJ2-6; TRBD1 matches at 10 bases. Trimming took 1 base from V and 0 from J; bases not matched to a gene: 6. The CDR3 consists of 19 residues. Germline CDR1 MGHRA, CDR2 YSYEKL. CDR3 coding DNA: TGCGCCAGCAGCCAAGCCGCGGGACAGGGGTACTCTGGGGCCAACGTCCTGACTTTC. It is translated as CASSQAAGQGYSGANVLTF.

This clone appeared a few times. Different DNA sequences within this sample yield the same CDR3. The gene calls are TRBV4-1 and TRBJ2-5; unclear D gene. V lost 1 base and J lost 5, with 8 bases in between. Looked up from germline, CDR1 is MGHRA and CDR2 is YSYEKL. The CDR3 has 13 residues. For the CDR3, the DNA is TGCGCCAGCAGCCAAGTAACGGGTGAGACCCAGTACTTC. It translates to CASSQVTGETQYF.